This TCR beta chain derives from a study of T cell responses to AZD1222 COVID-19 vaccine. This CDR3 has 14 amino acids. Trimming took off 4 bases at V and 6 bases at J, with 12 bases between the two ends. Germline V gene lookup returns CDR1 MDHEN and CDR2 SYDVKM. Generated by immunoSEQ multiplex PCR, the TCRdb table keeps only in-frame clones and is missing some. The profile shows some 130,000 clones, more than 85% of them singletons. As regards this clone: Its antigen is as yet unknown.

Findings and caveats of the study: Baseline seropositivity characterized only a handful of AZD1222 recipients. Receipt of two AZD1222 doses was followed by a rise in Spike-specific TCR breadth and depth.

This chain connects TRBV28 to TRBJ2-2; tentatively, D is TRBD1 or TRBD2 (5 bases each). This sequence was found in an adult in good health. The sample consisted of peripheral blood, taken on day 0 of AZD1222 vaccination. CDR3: CASSWGSDAGELFF. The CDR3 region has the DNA TGTGCCAGCAGTTGGGGGTCGGACGCCGGGGAGCTGTTTTTT.